These T cell receptor beta chains were read from a single sample in a study of diagnostic markers for celiac disease. Reprocessing the reads, TCRdb reports a single entry for every CDR3 protein and omits DNA. This listing includes over a thousand distinct CDR3 sequences. Sequencing input: either unsorted cells or a sorted T cell fraction (not recorded which). The receptors derive from a human donor. The CDR3 runs from the conserved cysteine through the conserved F or W. Clone size is shown for a subset of rows, as once, few, many or a class of expanded clone.

j_gene	v_gene	abundance	CDR3aa
TRBJ2-1	TRBV7-2	-	CASSLALLNNEQFF
TRBJ1-1	TRBV18	medium-sized	CASFGQTNTEAFF
TRBJ2-3	TRBV20-1	medium-sized	CSAVRRSGGSDTQYF
TRBJ1-5	TRBV28	large	CASSYPRGRVVNQPQHF
TRBJ1-1	TRBV5-1	large	CASSLAASSGTGNTEAFF
TRBJ2-6	TRBV7-6	-	CASSHGTAGANVLTF
TRBJ1-1	TRBV20-1	-	CSAVGDMDTEAFF
TRBJ1-1	TRBV5-1	large	CASRGGRETEAFF
TRBJ2-7	TRBV5-1	medium-sized	CASSLESWRPRLSYEQYF
TRBJ2-7	TRBV7-2	medium-sized	CASSRQGSFGEQYF
TRBJ2-2	TRBV18	-	CASSGLQGDTGELFF
TRBJ2-7	TRBV30	medium-sized	CAWSVGTGLPEQYF
TRBJ1-4	TRBV28	large	CASSSQGREKLFF
TRBJ2-5	TRBV29-1	-	CSVERDRDLQETQYF
TRBJ1-5	TRBV10-3	large	CAISSPGRWGSNQPQHF
TRBJ1-5	TRBV5-1	large	CASSPRQGVQPQHF
TRBJ1-3	TRBV9	large	CASSVNKNREENTIYF
TRBJ1-1	TRBV14	-	CASSHREGITEAFF
TRBJ1-1	TRBV5-1	large	CASSETGNTEAFF
TRBJ2-3	TRBV7-2	-	CASSLLAGGRGDTQYF
TRBJ2-3	TRBV18	-	CASSPGREDTQYF
TRBJ1-1	TRBV5-1	medium-sized	CASSWGGTEAFF
TRBJ1-6	TRBV3-1	-	CASSQTRQDNSPLHF
TRBJ1-1	TRBV2	-	CASKINTEAFF
TRBJ2-7	TRBV10-1	large	CASSEGQGVSYEQYF
TRBJ1-4	TRBV27	-	CASSPVDRGAEKLFF
TRBJ1-4	TRBV30	medium-sized	CAWRRGTGGNEKLFF
TRBJ1-1	TRBV20-1	large	CSARARHENTEAFF
TRBJ2-1	TRBV28	medium-sized	CASSSGTSVHEQFF
TRBJ1-1	TRBV4-2	medium-sized	CASSQVGFMNTEAFF
TRBJ1-2	TRBV18	medium-sized	CASSPSLGTDYGYTF
TRBJ2-2	TRBV28	medium-sized	CASERRGGGTGELFF
TRBJ2-7	TRBV19	medium-sized	CASSIQPGSYEQYF
TRBJ1-2	TRBV12-3/TRBV12-4	large	CASSSLVGANYGYTF
TRBJ1-1	TRBV4-1	-	CASSQEGQMNTEAFF
TRBJ1-5	TRBV3-1	-	CASSPGTGGGNQPQHF
TRBJ1-5	TRBV2	-	CASRKDSNQPQHF
TRBJ1-5	TRBV24-1	medium-sized	CATSASGGQPQHF
TRBJ1-3	TRBV5-1	medium-sized	CASKSSARSGNTIYF
TRBJ1-2	TRBV5-1	-	CASSFQGSIGYTF
TRBJ2-5	TRBV20-1	medium-sized	CSALLGGVGETQYF
TRBJ2-2	TRBV7-9	medium-sized	CASSSRDRGDTGELFF
TRBJ2-4	TRBV27	medium-sized	CASSYQGGHIQYF
TRBJ1-5	TRBV6-1	medium-sized	CASRRLGVDQPQHF
TRBJ1-6	TRBV7-6	medium-sized	CASSLNYRGDSPLHF
TRBJ1-1	TRBV27	medium-sized	CASSSKQGGTEAFF
TRBJ1-1	TRBV12-3/TRBV12-4	-	CASSFDDRDNTEAFF
TRBJ2-7	TRBV11-2	medium-sized	CASSLERVSLEQYF
TRBJ2-5	TRBV6-1	medium-sized	CASSSGLQTGGETQYF
TRBJ1-1	TRBV5-1	large	CASSDSTGRNTEAFF
TRBJ2-7	TRBV14	-	CASSLGRRYEQYF
TRBJ2-1	TRBV20-1	-	CSASKTVISHEQFF
TRBJ1-5	TRBV28	large	CASSFPQGRPLSPPQHF
TRBJ2-1	TRBV18	medium-sized	CASSPHQGDEQFF
TRBJ2-1	TRBV5-4	-	CASSPPGDNEQFF